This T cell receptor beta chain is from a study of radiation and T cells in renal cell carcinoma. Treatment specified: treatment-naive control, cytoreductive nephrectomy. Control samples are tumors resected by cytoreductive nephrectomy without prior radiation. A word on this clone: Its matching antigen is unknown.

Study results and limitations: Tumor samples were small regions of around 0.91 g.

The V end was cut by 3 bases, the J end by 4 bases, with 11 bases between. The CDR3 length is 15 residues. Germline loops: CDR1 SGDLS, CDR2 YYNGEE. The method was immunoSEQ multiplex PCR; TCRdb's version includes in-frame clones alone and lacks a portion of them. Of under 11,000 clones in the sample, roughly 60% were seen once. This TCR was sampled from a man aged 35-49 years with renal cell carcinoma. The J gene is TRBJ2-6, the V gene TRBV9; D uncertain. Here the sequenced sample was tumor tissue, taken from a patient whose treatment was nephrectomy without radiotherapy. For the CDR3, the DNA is TGTGCCAGCAGCGAGGGATCTCTGGGGGCCAACGTCCTGACTTTC. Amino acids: CASSEGSLGANVLTF.